One and the same sample provided the 3 T cell receptor beta chains below, sequenced in a study of shared clonotypes between healthy human individuals. Clones were read by immunoSEQ multiplex PCR, and TCRdb kept only the in-frame ones, dropping some. The sample yields approximately 530,000 clones, almost 97% seen once. The sequenced sample was naive CD4+ T cells sorted from blood. Subset indicated: CD45RA+ positively selected. The receptors were sampled from a woman aged 30 to 39 in good health.

This chain uses TRBV4-1 with TRBJ2-1; the D call may be TRBD1 or TRBD2 (5 bases each). CDR1 is MGHRA and CDR2 is YSYEKL in the germline V gene. Between the trimmed V and J ends, which lost 1 base and 6 bases, there was a span of 16 bases. The CDR3 spans 16 residues. DNA of the CDR3: TGCGCCAGCAGCCAAGGACCCCTCGGGACCACCAATGAGCAGTTCTTC. The encoded protein is CASSQGPLGTTNEQFF.

V usage is TRBV29-1 and J usage is TRBJ2-7; the D is unclear. Germline CDR1 is SQVTM and CDR2 is ANQGSEA. The CDR3 consists of 11 residues. The V end was cut by 4 bases, the J end by 9 bases, with 13 bases between. In DNA form, the CDR3 reads TGCAGCGTTGCTGGGTCTTTCGGGCAGTACTTC. It codes for CSVAGSFGQYF.

CDR3: CASSERAGGNTDTQYF. CDR3 bases: TGTGCCAGCAGCGAACGAGCGGGAGGGAACACAGATACGCAGTATTTT. This chain joins TRBV2 and TRBJ2-3, with TRBD2 identical over 10 bases. The CDR3 totals 16 residues. The V gene end was trimmed by 6 bases and the J gene end by 2 bases; junction bases not matched to a gene: 8. Germline V gene lookup returns CDR1 SNHLY and CDR2 FYNNEI.